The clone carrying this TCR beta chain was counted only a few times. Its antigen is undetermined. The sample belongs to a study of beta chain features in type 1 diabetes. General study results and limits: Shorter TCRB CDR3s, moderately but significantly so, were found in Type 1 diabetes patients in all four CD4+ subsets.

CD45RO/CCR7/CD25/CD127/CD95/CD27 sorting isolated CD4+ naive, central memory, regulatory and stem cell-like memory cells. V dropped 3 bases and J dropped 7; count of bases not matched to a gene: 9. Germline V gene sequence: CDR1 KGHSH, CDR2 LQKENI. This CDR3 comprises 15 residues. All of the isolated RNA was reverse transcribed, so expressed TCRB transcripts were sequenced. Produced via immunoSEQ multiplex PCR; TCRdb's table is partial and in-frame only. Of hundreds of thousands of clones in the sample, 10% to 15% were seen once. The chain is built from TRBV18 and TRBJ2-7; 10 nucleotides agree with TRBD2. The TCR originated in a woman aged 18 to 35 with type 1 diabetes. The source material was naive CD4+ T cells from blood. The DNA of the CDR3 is TGTGCCAGCTCACCGTTAGCGGGAGGATCGGGGGAGCAGTACTTC. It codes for CASSPLAGGSGEQYF.